This T cell receptor (beta chain) was profiled in a study of blood T cell repertoires in COVID-19. Study-wide context: Collection of acute and convalescent COVID-19 samples took place in the United States, Italy and Spain. From T cells, B-cell-depleted T cells, or PBMCs came the material, which was cDNA or gDNA.

As processed by the authors: Scientists estimated how many nucleated cells there were by amplifying reference gene primers. Produced via immunoSEQ multiplex PCR; TCRdb's table is partial and in-frame only. V and J calls and clone size come straight from that table; D and trimming were deduced from the DNA. The data show approximately 86,000 clones, roughly 87% seen once. The source material was peripheral blood. This TCR was sampled from a man aged 45-60 years with acute or convalescent COVID-19.

The CDR3 coding sequence is TGCGCCAGCAGCTTGGCCAGGGACACTGAAGCTTTCTTT. Its translation is CASSLARDTEAFF. The chain carries TRBV5-1 and TRBJ1-1; D may be TRBD1 (5 bases). With 0 bases removed from V and 3 bases from J, the gap between germline ends came to 6 bases. The CDR3 has 13 residues. CDR1 and CDR2 from the germline V gene are SGHRS and YFSETQ.